This is a list of T cell receptor beta chains from one sample in a study of CD8 T cells in ankylosing spondylitis. TCRdb reanalysed the 5' RACE reads using MiXCR and keeps one entry per CDR3 protein. The data hold 250,000 to 300,000 distinct CDR3 sequences, with 15% to 25% observed a single time. The sequencing input was blood, either unsorted or a sorted T cell fraction (not recorded which). The receptors come from a male donor with ankylosing spondylitis or in good health (not recorded which). Each CDR3 is given with its conserved first and last residue. The D gene is left open where the match is weak. Size is stated for part of the rows, as once, few or many counts, or as a class when the clone is expanded.

D,V,J,size,CDR3,DNA
NA,TRBV7-8,TRBJ2-2,NA,CASSLVGTANTGELFF,TGTGCCAGCAGCTTAGTAGGTACCGCGAACACCGGGGAGCTGTTTTTT
NA,TRBV12-3/TRBV12-4,TRBJ1-2,few,CASSTRPGYGYTF,TGTGCCAGCAGTACCCGACCGGGCTATGGCTACACCTTC
TRBD1,TRBV5-1,TRBJ2-2,few,CASSYSGTGATGELFF,TGCGCCAGCAGCTACTCCGGGACAGGCGCCACCGGGGAGCTGTTTTTT
NA,TRBV24-1,TRBJ2-2,NA,CATSDGTGVTGELFF,TGTGCCACCAGTGATGGGACGGGAGTTACCGGGGAGCTGTTTTTT
NA,TRBV6-6,TRBJ1-1,NA,CASSYSGQGSAFF,TGTGCCAGCAGTTACTCTGGTCAGGGTTCAGCTTTCTTT
NA,TRBV20-1,TRBJ2-2,few,CSARRWDSGTGELFF,TGCAGTGCTAGAAGATGGGACTCGGGCACCGGGGAGCTGTTTTTT
TRBD2,TRBV4-1,TRBJ2-1,few,CASSHPRARAGGIYNEQFF,TGCGCCAGCAGCCATCCCCGTGCTCGGGCGGGGGGGATCTACAATGAGCAGTTCTTC
NA,TRBV9,TRBJ1-4,few,CASSVGEGPNEKLFF,TGTGCCAGCAGCGTAGGCGAGGGTCCTAATGAAAAACTGTTTTTT
NA,TRBV11-2,TRBJ2-1,few,CASTVHFAASSYNEQFF,TGTGCCAGCACCGTCCATTTCGCGGCGAGCTCCTACAATGAGCAGTTCTTC
NA,TRBV11-2,TRBJ2-2,few,CASSPVQGRTGELFF,TGTGCCAGCAGCCCCGTCCAGGGTAGAACCGGGGAGCTGTTTTTT
TRBD1,TRBV7-6,TRBJ1-6,few,CASSRDRDGSPLHF,TGTGCCAGCAGCCGGGACAGGGATGGTTCACCCCTCCACTTT